The next 21 T cell receptor beta chains were all read from a single sample in a study of identifying expanded T cells in peripheral blood. TCRdb's copy holds only in-frame clones and misses some; the assay was immunoSEQ multiplex PCR. The data contain around 94,000 clones, 70% to 90% of them singletons. Input material: blood. The receptor source for this set is a person aged 18 to 75 in good health.

This clone appeared once. The V and J genes are TRBV6-1 and TRBJ1-5, with unresolved D. The CDR3 consists of 14 residues. Germline assignment: CDR1 MNHNS and CDR2 SASEGT. The germline V and J ends were trimmed by 2 bases and 4 bases, with 9 bases remaining between them. The CDR3 loop is CASSEFFPNQPQHF. CDR3 coding DNA: TGTGCCAGCAGTGAATTTTTTCCAAATCAGCCCCAGCATTTT.

The rearrangement links TRBV5-1 to TRBJ1-2; D might be TRBD1 (6 bases). Trimming took 0 bases from V and 6 from J, leaving 6 bases between them. Looked up from germline, CDR1 is SGHRS and CDR2 is YFSETQ. The CDR3 extends over 12 amino acids. As DNA, the CDR3 is TGCGCCAGCAGCTTGGCAGGGGATGGCTACACCTTC. Protein sequence: CASSLAGDGYTF.

The genes are TRBV6-6 and TRBJ1-5; D gene uncertain. The CDR3 covers 14 residues. The ends were cut back, 2 bases at V and 0 bases at J, with 5 bases in the middle. The germline V gene has CDR1 MNHNY and CDR2 SVGAGI (reference sequence). The CDR3 nucleotides read TGTGCCAGCAGTTACGAGGGTAGCAATCAGCCCCAGCATTTT. This encodes CASSYEGSNQPQHF.

This rearrangement joins TRBV7-9 to TRBJ2-3; 8 bases are shared with TRBD1. The V gene end was trimmed by 4 bases and the J gene end by 1 base; junction bases not matched to a gene: 13. Per the germline V gene, CDR1 is SEHNR and CDR2 is FQNEAQ (reference sequence). The CDR3 sequence is 18 residues long. The CDR3 DNA reads as TGTGCCAGCAGCTCCCGCTCAGGACAGGGAATGGGCACAGATACGCAGTATTTT. Its protein product is CASSSRSGQGMGTDTQYF.

This chain joins TRBV7-2 and TRBJ1-3; D not resolved. The CDR3 consists of 15 residues. Germline V gene data show CDR1 as SGHTA and CDR2 as FQGNSA. Trimming pared 2 bases from V and 2 bases from J, leaving 10 bases between. The chain's CDR3 is CASSLTPTPGNTIYF. CDR3 DNA sequence: TGTGCCAGCAGCTTAACCCCTACCCCTGGAAACACCATATATTTT. Variable domain in full (rest from reference TRBV7-2 and TRBJ1-3): GAGVSQSPSNKVTEKGKDVELRCDPISGHTALYWYRQSLGQGLEFLIYFQGNSAPDKSGLPSDRFSAERTGGSVSTLTIQRTQQEDSAVYLCASSLTPTPGNTIYFGEGSWLTVV.

This chain connects TRBV7-9 to TRBJ2-1; TRBD2 matches 10 bases. V lost 1 base to trimming and J lost 7 bases; unmatched junction nucleotides: 7. Per the germline V gene, CDR1 is SEHNR and CDR2 is FQNEAQ (reference sequence). This CDR3 spans 16 amino acids. CDR3 region: CASSLDWLAGENEQFF. CDR3 nucleotide sequence: TGTGCCAGCAGCTTAGATTGGCTAGCGGGGGAGAATGAGCAGTTCTTC.

The J gene is TRBJ2-7, the V gene TRBV18; the D is unclear. Germline loops: CDR1 KGHSH, CDR2 LQKENI. The CDR3 is 13 amino acids. Deletions cut 4 bases from V and 2 bases from J, with 9 bases between. The CDR3, as DNA: TGTGCCAGCTCACAAGCCACCCCCTACGAGCAGTACTTC. It yields the protein CASSQATPYEQYF.

This chain joins TRBV7-2 and TRBJ1-2, with D unresolved. Trimming shortened V by 1 base and J by 6 bases, and 6 bases separated the two germline ends. CDR3 length: 12 residues. Looked up from germline, CDR1 is SGHTA and CDR2 is FQGNSA. The CDR3 is CASSLGLDGYTF. The DNA of the CDR3 is TGTGCCAGCAGCTTAGGATTGGATGGCTACACCTTC.

This rearrangement joins TRBV4-3 to TRBJ2-7, with 10 nucleotides matching TRBD1. V was clipped by 3 bases and J by 3 bases; unmatched bases: 8. The germline V gene encodes CDR1 LGHNA and CDR2 YSLEER. The CDR3 is made up of 16 amino acids. In DNA form, the CDR3 reads TGCGCCAGCAGCCAGGACCGACAGGGGGCAAACTACGAGCAGTACTTC. Amino acid sequence: CASSQDRQGANYEQYF.

J is TRBJ2-7 and V is TRBV27, with D possibly TRBD2 on 6 matching bases. Germline values: CDR1 MNHEY, CDR2 SMNVEV (reference sequence). The V gene lost 6 bases and the J gene lost 4 bases, with 16 bases spanning the gap. The CDR3 loop spans 14 amino acids. CDR3 nucleotide sequence: TGTGCCAGCAGCCTACGGGCGGGGTATTACGAGCAGTACTTC. Amino acid sequence: CASSLRAGYYEQYF.

The chain employs TRBV18 and TRBJ2-7, with D possibly matching TRBD1 (6 bases). Between the trimmed V and J ends, which lost 3 bases and 1 base, there was a span of 10 bases. The CDR3 totals 14 residues. Germline V gene sequence: CDR1 KGHSH, CDR2 LQKENI. CDR3 protein: CASSPHRDSYEQYF. In DNA form, the CDR3 reads TGTGCCAGCTCACCTCACAGGGATTCCTACGAGCAGTACTTC.

V and J are TRBV29-1 and TRBJ2-7; D possibly corresponds to TRBD2 (6 bases). Trimming took off 6 bases at V and 3 bases at J, with 18 bases between the two ends. Per germline, CDR1 SQVTM and CDR2 ANQGSEA. This CDR3 comprises 14 residues. The CDR3 DNA is TGCAGCGTCTGGGGTGGCCGGGGGATCTACGAGCAGTACTTC. Amino acid sequence: CSVWGGRGIYEQYF.

This clone was seen only once. V is TRBV7-6 and J is TRBJ1-1, with 9 bases aligning to TRBD1. V lost 2 bases to trimming and J lost 0 bases; unmatched junction nucleotides: 13. The CDR3 has 19 amino acids. The germline V gene encodes CDR1 SGHVS and CDR2 FNYEAQ. CDR3 bases: TGTGCCAGCAGCTTATTTTCGGCGGGACAGGGTGGTATGAACACTGAAGCTTTCTTT. This gives the protein CASSLFSAGQGGMNTEAFF.

The chain is built from TRBV7-2 and TRBJ1-6; D not resolved. CDR1 is SGHTA and CDR2 is FQGNSA in the germline V gene. CDR3 length equals 14 residues. Between the trimmed V and J ends, which lost 5 bases and 7 bases, there was a span of 12 bases. The CDR3 region is CASSPPSANSPLHF. The CDR3 DNA follows: TGTGCCAGCAGCCCCCCCAGCGCCAATTCACCCCTCCACTTT. The whole variable domain, remainder taken from reference TRBV7-2 and TRBJ1-6, is GAGVSQSPSNKVTEKGKDVELRCDPISGHTALYWYRQSLGQGLEFLIYFQGNSAPDKSGLPSDRFSAERTGGSVSTLTIQRTQQEDSAVYLCASSPPSANSPLHFGNGTRLTVT.

This chain joins TRBV7-9 and TRBJ2-3, with D perhaps TRBD2 (7 bases). This CDR3 is built from 15 residues. V was cut by 5 bases and J by 2 bases, with 14 bases left in between. Germline-derived CDR1 and CDR2 are SEHNR and FQNEAQ (reference sequence). CDR3 in amino acids: CASSPGGQITDTQYF. CDR3 bases: TGTGCCAGCAGCCCGGGGGGACAAATCACAGATACGCAGTATTTT.

This clone was counted a single time. The chain is built from TRBV19 and TRBJ2-2; D is unclear. This CDR3 comprises 13 residues. The germline V gene has CDR1 LNHDA and CDR2 SQIVND (reference sequence). V lost 8 bases, J lost 5 bases, and 12 bases lay in between. The CDR3 is CASHHKITGELFF. CDR3 nucleotide sequence: TGTGCCAGTCACCACAAAATAACCGGGGAGCTGTTTTTT.

J is TRBJ2-3 and V is TRBV6-5, with 7 bases fitting TRBD1. The CDR3 totals 15 residues. V lost 0 bases and J lost 3; bases outside the gene matches: 3. Germline values: CDR1 MNHEY, CDR2 SVGAGI. The CDR3 DNA sequence: TGTGCCAGCAGTTACTCGGGACAGCCAACAGATACGCAGTATTTT. This gives the protein CASSYSGQPTDTQYF.

A single count supports this clone. The chain carries TRBV18 and TRBJ1-1, with D perhaps TRBD1 (6 bases). Trimming left V 5 bases short and J 3 bases short, with 10 bases between. Germline V gene lookup returns CDR1 KGHSH and CDR2 LQKENI. The CDR3 is 13 amino acids. This CDR3 reads CASSGGGYTEAFF. The CDR3 DNA sequence: TGTGCCAGCTCAGGAGGGGGGTACACTGAAGCTTTCTTT.

To note about this clone: Compared with germline, one end of the junction differs, possibly owing to a read error. This rearrangement joins TRBV7-2 to TRBJ1-2; D uncertain. The CDR3 spans 15 residues. The germline V gene has CDR1 SGHTA and CDR2 FQGNSA. CDR3 protein: CASTSSRTTNYGYTF. The CDR3 region has the DNA TGTGCCAGCACCTCCTCACGAACCACTAACTACGGCTACACCTTC.

This clone came up once. The chain is built from TRBV5-4 and TRBJ1-1; D not certain. In germline, CDR1 is SGHNT, CDR2 YYREEE (reference sequence). V was trimmed by 2 bases and J by 0 bases, leaving 11 bases between them. The CDR3 has 15 residues. The CDR3 loop is CASSLVRAVNTEAFF. The CDR3 DNA is TGTGCCAGCAGCTTAGTCCGGGCCGTGAACACTGAAGCTTTCTTT.

The rearrangement joins TRBV2 to TRBJ1-2; D gene uncertain. The V end lost 5 bases, the J end lost 0 bases, and 10 bases lay between the germline ends. The CDR3 consists of 14 residues. Germline V gene data show CDR1 as SNHLY and CDR2 as FYNNEI. For the CDR3, the DNA is TGTGCCAGCAGTCCGGGGAAGGCTAACTATGGCTACACCTTC. Encoded protein: CASSPGKANYGYTF.